This T cell receptor beta chain was sequenced during a study of brain T cells in children with intractable seizures. Study conclusions and caveats: Absence of clones before surgery may stem from lower sequencing depth.

Time point given: blood from clinic visit 5 months post-surgery; TSC patient then seizure free. Method: immunoSEQ multiplex PCR; TCRdb's copy keeps in-frame clones and lacks some. Among approximately 330,000 clones listed, about 94% were seen once. Trimming left V 0 bases short and J 0 bases short, with 10 bases between. The germline V gene encodes CDR1 SGHRS and CDR2 YFSETQ. The CDR3 totals 15 residues. Concerning this clone: Antigen: not known.

Sequenced here: peripheral blood, sampled around 5 months after surgery. The chain couples TRBV5-1 to TRBJ2-7, with TRBD1 as a possible D gene (6 bases). This TCR came from a boy under two years old with tuberous sclerosis and intractable seizures. CDR3 sequence: CASSLARDNSYEQYF. The CDR3 DNA is TGCGCCAGCAGCTTGGCCCGGGACAACTCCTACGAGCAGTACTTC.